This passage covers 19 T cell receptor beta chains from one sample sequenced in a study of shared clonotypes between healthy human individuals. Clones were sequenced by immunoSEQ multiplex PCR, and TCRdb holds only the in-frame ones, with some missing. The table shows about 690,000 clones, with 90% occurring only once. Material: memory CD8+ T cells from PBMCs. Subset denoted: CD45RO+ cells pooled with CCR7-negative TemRA cells. The receptors originated from a man younger than 35 in good health. Some clones in this sample may be carry-over from other donors' samples.

This clone was picked up one time. V is TRBV25-1 and J is TRBJ1-1; D gene uncertain. This CDR3 has 14 residues. Germline CDR1 and CDR2: MGHDK and SYGVNS. The V end was cut by 5 bases, the J end by 5 bases, with 15 bases between. CDR3 protein: CASSNPWGGTEAFF. The CDR3 DNA is TGTGCCAGCAGTAACCCATGGGGTGGTACTGAAGCTTTCTTT.

J is TRBJ1-5 and V is TRBV15; TRBD1 matches 8 bases. The CDR3 consists of 15 residues. Germline loops: CDR1 LNHNV, CDR2 YYDKDF (reference sequence). With V trimmed by 6 bases and J by 2 bases, 6 bases remained unmatched. The CDR3 here is CATSQGQGGNQPQHF. CDR3 bases: TGTGCCACCAGTCAAGGACAGGGAGGCAATCAGCCCCAGCATTTT.

The chain links TRBV6-6 to TRBJ1-5; D is unresolved. This CDR3 has 15 amino acids. V lost 1 base and J 2 bases, leaving 9 bases between the germline ends. Germline V gene sequence: CDR1 MNHNY, CDR2 SVGAGI (reference sequence). The CDR3 reads CASSYLRGGNQPQHF. The CDR3 DNA reads as TGTGCCAGCAGTTACTTGCGGGGAGGCAATCAGCCCCAGCATTTT.

This chain connects TRBV15 to TRBJ1-3, with a weak D call TRBD1 (5 bases). V lost 1 base to trimming and J lost 0 bases, with 10 bases between them. Germline lookup yields CDR1 LNHNV and CDR2 YYDKDF (reference sequence). The CDR3 is 16 amino acids. DNA for the CDR3: TGTGCCACCAGCAGAGGACTGACAGTCTCTGGAAACACCATATATTTT. This translates into CATSRGLTVSGNTIYF. Full variable domain (rest looked up from reference TRBV15 and TRBJ1-3): DAMVIQNPRYQVTQFGKPVTLSCSQTLNHNVMYWYQQKSSQAPKLLFHYYDKDFNNEADTPDNFQSRRPNTSFCFLDIRSPGLGDTAMYLCATSRGLTVSGNTIYFGEGSWLTVV.

J is TRBJ2-7 and V is TRBV19; 9 bases agree with TRBD1. The germline V gene encodes CDR1 LNHDA and CDR2 SQIVND (reference sequence). The CDR3 has 13 residues. The V and J ends lost 6 bases and 1 base, in that order; junction bases with no gene match: 1. The DNA for the CDR3 is TGTGCCAGTAGAGGGACAGGGTCCTACGAGCAGTACTTC. Residues: CASRGTGSYEQYF.

The rearrangement joins TRBV5-1 to TRBJ2-7; TRBD2 matches at 8 bases. The CDR3 sequence is 15 residues long. V was clipped by 3 bases and J by 2 bases; unmatched bases: 7. Germline V gives CDR1 SGHRS, CDR2 YFSETQ. The CDR3 protein is CASSYTGGGPYEQYF. The CDR3, as DNA: TGCGCCAGCAGCTACACTGGCGGGGGGCCCTACGAGCAGTACTTC.

At least ten counts were recorded for this clone. The rearrangement uses TRBV4-1 and TRBJ1-1, with D perhaps TRBD1 (6 bases). The CDR3 spans 13 residues. Deletions cut 6 bases from V and 7 bases from J, with 15 bases between. The germline V gene has CDR1 MGHRA and CDR2 YSYEKL. This chain's CDR3 is CASSEGKGDEAFF. CDR3 nucleotide sequence: TGCGCCAGCAGTGAGGGGAAGGGGGATGAAGCTTTCTTT.

The chain couples TRBV7-8 to TRBJ2-7, with 10 nucleotides matching TRBD1. V lost 5 bases and J lost 0; bases outside the gene matches: 7. CDR3 size: 16 residues. From germline, CDR1 is SGHVS and CDR2 FQNEAQ. The CDR3 here is CASSLLGTGVSYEQYF. CDR3 nucleotide sequence: TGTGCCAGCAGCCTCCTCGGGACAGGGGTCTCCTACGAGCAGTACTTC. The whole variable domain, remainder taken from reference TRBV7-8 and TRBJ2-7, is GAGVSQSPRYKVAKRGQDVALRCDPISGHVSLFWYQQALGQGPEFLTYFQNEAQLDKSGLPSDRFFAERPEGSVSTLKIQRTQQEDSAVYLCASSLLGTGVSYEQYFGPGTRLTVT.

This sequence joins TRBV5-6 and TRBJ2-1; D gene ambiguous. V dropped 0 bases and J dropped 3 bases, with 7 bases sitting between them. The CDR3 is 14 residues long. Germline V gene data show CDR1 as SGHDT and CDR2 as YYEEEE. The CDR3 DNA sequence: TGTGCCAGCAGCTTGGCAACAGACTACAATGAGCAGTTCTTC. It translates to CASSLATDYNEQFF.

This sequence joins TRBV27 and TRBJ1-5; unclear D gene. The CDR3 length is 15 residues. Trimming stripped 6 bases from V and 0 bases from J, with 12 bases between. Germline loops: CDR1 MNHEY, CDR2 SMNVEV (reference sequence). The CDR3: CASSPWGYSNQPQHF. The CDR3 DNA sequence: TGTGCCAGCAGCCCCTGGGGATATAGCAATCAGCCCCAGCATTTT.

CDR3 sequence reads: CASRYQGTYEQYF. CDR3 sequence (DNA): TGTGCCAGCAGGTACCAAGGGACCTACGAGCAGTACTTC. This sequence joins TRBV5-6 and TRBJ2-7; D remains unclear. The germline V and J ends were trimmed by 5 bases and 2 bases, with 11 bases remaining between them. This CDR3 is built from 13 residues. Germline V gene data show CDR1 as SGHDT and CDR2 as YYEEEE.

The CDR3 DNA is TGTGCCAGCAGCCGCAGGGTATCAAGCAATCAGCCCCAGCATTTT. This sequence encodes CASSRRVSSNQPQHF. This rearrangement joins TRBV2 to TRBJ1-5; TRBD1 is a possible D gene (5 bases). Germline CDR1 and CDR2: SNHLY and FYNNEI. Between the trimmed V and J ends, which lost 6 bases and 1 base, there was a span of 13 bases. The CDR3 extends over 15 amino acids.

The V and J genes are TRBV5-1 and TRBJ2-2; D is unclear. The CDR3 runs to 14 residues. The V gene lost 1 base and the J gene lost 7 bases, with 11 bases spanning the gap. Germline assignment: CDR1 SGHRS and CDR2 YFSETQ. The CDR3 here is CASSLRAPGGELFF. The CDR3 DNA reads as TGCGCCAGCAGCTTGAGAGCCCCAGGCGGGGAGCTGTTTTTT.

The chain couples TRBV27 to TRBJ1-1; no definite D call. Germline values: CDR1 MNHEY, CDR2 SMNVEV (reference sequence). The CDR3 extends over 15 amino acids. V lost 2 bases and J lost 0, with 10 bases in between. The CDR3 DNA is TGTGCCAGCAGTTTAATTTCAGCAATGAACACTGAAGCTTTCTTT. It codes for CASSLISAMNTEAFF.

This rearrangement joins TRBV6-1 to TRBJ2-1; 9 nucleotides agree with TRBD2. Germline CDR1 is MNHNS and CDR2 is SASEGT. The CDR3 consists of 15 residues. V was clipped by 2 bases and J by 8 bases; unmatched bases: 7. CDR3 protein: CASSERAGGIDEQFF. CDR3 coding DNA: TGTGCCAGCAGTGAAAGAGCGGGAGGTATAGATGAGCAGTTCTTC.

A note on this clone: Distinct nucleotide sequences in the sample also encode this CDR3. The rearrangement joins TRBV19 to TRBJ1-5; 7 bases fit TRBD1. This CDR3 contains 14 residues. V lost 3 bases, J lost 6 bases, and 5 bases stayed unmatched. Germline values: CDR1 LNHDA, CDR2 SQIVND (reference sequence). The CDR3 sequence: CASSIRDRAQPQHF. CDR3 sequence (DNA): TGTGCCAGTAGTATTCGGGACAGAGCTCAGCCCCAGCATTTT.

The chain carries TRBV27 and TRBJ2-2; TRBD2 is a possible D gene (6 bases). V was pared by 1 base and J by 0 bases, with 9 bases between. Per the germline V gene, CDR1 is MNHEY and CDR2 is SMNVEV (reference sequence). CDR3 length: 16 amino acids. This CDR3 is CASSLLWEANTGELFF. DNA for the CDR3: TGTGCCAGCAGTTTATTGTGGGAGGCGAACACCGGGGAGCTGTTTTTT.

The rearrangement links TRBV2 to TRBJ2-7, with 10 bases that match TRBD2. Germline CDR1 SNHLY, CDR2 FYNNEI. With 8 bases clipped from V and 5 bases from J, the junction kept 3 bases outside the gene matches. The CDR3 consists of 12 residues. The CDR3 DNA follows: TGTGCCAGCGCTAGCGGGAGTAACGAGCAGTACTTC. Amino acids: CASASGSNEQYF.

The V and J genes are TRBV6-1 and TRBJ2-1; D is possibly TRBD2 (6 bases). Germline loops: CDR1 MNHNS, CDR2 SASEGT. This CDR3 spans 12 amino acids. With 6 bases removed from V and 10 bases from J, the gap between germline ends came to 13 bases. CDR3 residues: CASRGGTPEQFF. The CDR3 DNA sequence: TGTGCCAGCAGGGGGGGAACCCCGGAGCAGTTCTTC.